Detailed here is one T cell receptor beta chain. Its matching antigen is unknown. The junction departs from germline at one end; a sequencing error may be responsible. Using immunoSEQ multiplex PCR, the repertoire was profiled, and TCRdb retains in-frame clones only, with some absent. The table has about 13,000 clones, roughly 70% seen once. CDR3 length equals 14 residues. Germline CDR1 reads SGHDN; CDR2 reads FVKESK. The record originates from a study of T cell repertoires in urothelial bladder cancer. Points from the study as a whole: Urothelial carcinoma specimens: median roughly 5,600 T cells versus 25,872 in benign. In carcinoma specimens, a single clone made up to roughly 17% of infiltrating lymphocytes. Carcinoma specimens had median around 2% tumor infiltrating lymphocytes, benign approximately 12%.

The V gene is TRBV14, the J gene TRBJ1-1, with D hard to call. This receptor was obtained from a human donor with urothelial carcinoma. The sample consisted of tumor-infiltrating cells from bladder cancer. CDR3 bases: TGTGCCAGCAGCTCCCCCGGGATGAATACTGAAGCTTTCTTT. This gives the protein CASSSPGMNTEAFF.